This TCR beta chain was recovered during a study of CXCR3-negative and CXCR3-positive naive CD8 T cells. On the study more broadly: Roughly 1.5 +/- 0.3 million TRB reads came from each library, giving 130 million to 150 million in total.

Points on this clonotype: Its antigen is unidentified.

Study-level points and caveats: When CXCR3-positive naive cells were set against CXCR3-negative naive cells, the former had more hydrophobic TRB CDR3s. Naive subsets were similarly diverse, while memory CD8+ repertoires were much less diverse.

The sorter processed each CD8+ T cell subset in triplicate at some 330,000 cells apiece. This CDR3 contains 17 residues. Germline V gives CDR1 SGHVS, CDR2 FNYEAQ. Researchers prepared the TRB cDNA libraries using 5' RACE with UMI labels. TCRdb reprocessed the 5' RACE reads; each CDR3 protein has one entry and no DNA is given. The specimen's table records 85,000 to 120,000 distinct CDR3 sequences. What was sequenced was naive CXCR3+ CD8+ T cells from blood. As for subset: CD45RO-CCR7+CD27+CD95- naive CD8+ T cells expressing CXCR3 (TNR3+). The sequence derives from a human donor in good health. Some clones in this sample may be carry-over from other donors' samples. V and J are TRBV7-6 and TRBJ2-2; TCRdb returns TRBD2, unconfirmable since there is no DNA. CDR3 in amino acids: CASSRLARGIRTGELFF.